One and the same sample provided the 20 T cell receptor beta chains below, sequenced in a study of OX40 agonist ivuxolimab in advanced cancers. Libraries were prepared by immunoSEQ multiplex PCR; TCRdb keeps only in-frame clonotypes and omits some of them. The profile shows roughly 76,000 clones, just over 90% of them singletons. The source material was CD4+ or CD8+ T cells sorted from blood, sampled in a trial of the OX40 agonist ivuxolimab. The receptors shown here come from an adult with an advanced solid tumor such as melanoma, head and neck, liver or kidney cancer.

The genes are TRBV7-9 and TRBJ2-1, with 10 bases fitting TRBD2. There are 16 residues in the CDR3. Germline values: CDR1 SEHNR, CDR2 FQNEAQ (reference sequence). V lost 1 base and J lost 6; bases outside the gene matches: 6. As DNA, the CDR3 is TGTGCCAGCAGCTTAGTGGGATCTAGCGGGAGCAATGAGCAGTTCTTC. This sequence encodes CASSLVGSSGSNEQFF. Drawing the rest from reference TRBV7-9 and TRBJ2-1, the complete variable domain is DTGVSQNPRHKITKRGQNVTFRCDPISEHNRLYWYRQTLGQGPEFLTYFQNEAQLEKSRLLSDRFSAERPKGSFSTLEIQRTEQGDSAMYLCASSLVGSSGSNEQFFGPGTRLTVL.

Of note for this clone: Sequence at one end of the junction differs from germline and may be a read error. The chain carries TRBV7-7 and TRBJ1-1; possible D gene TRBD1, 5 bases. Germline CDR1 SSHAT, CDR2 FNYEAQ (reference sequence). This CDR3 spans 16 amino acids. CDR3 bases: TGTGCTAGCAGCCCGGCACCAGGGAAGCTGAACACTGAAGCTTTCTTT. Its protein is CASSPAPGKLNTEAFF. The whole variable domain, remainder taken from reference TRBV7-7 and TRBJ1-1, is GAGVSQSPRYKVTKRGQDVTLRCDPISSHATLYWYQQALGQGPEFLTYFNYEAQPDKSGLPSDRFSAERPEGSISTLTIQRTEQRDSAMYRCASSPAPGKLNTEAFFGQGTRLTVV.

This chain connects TRBV6-6 to TRBJ1-2; tentative D call: TRBD1 (6 bases). This CDR3 comprises 15 residues. V lost 4 bases to trimming and J lost 4 bases, with 16 bases between them. The germline V gene has CDR1 MNHNY and CDR2 SVGAGI (reference sequence). The CDR3 DNA reads TGTGCCAGCAGTTTGGACAGTGCATACATCTATGGCTACACCTTC. Translation: CASSLDSAYIYGYTF.

This clone was counted a single time. V is TRBV7-3 and J is TRBJ2-3; 14 bases are a match to TRBD2. Germline V gene lookup returns CDR1 SGHTA and CDR2 FQGTGA. The J segment lost 5 bases and the V segment lost 5 bases, leaving 3 bases of the junction unmatched. This CDR3 has 15 residues. In nucleotides, the CDR3 is TGTGCCAGCAGCCCCGGGACTAGCGGGAGAGATACGCAGTATTTT. Translation: CASSPGTSGRDTQYF. Supplemented by reference TRBV7-3 and TRBJ2-3, the full variable domain reads GAGVSQTPSNKVTEKGKYVELRCDPISGHTALYWYRQSLGQGPEFLIYFQGTGAADDSGLPNDRFFAVRPEGSVSTLKIQRTERGDSAVYLCASSPGTSGRDTQYFGPGTRLTVL.

The chain recombines TRBV4-2 with TRBJ1-1; the D is unclear. The V end was cut by 2 bases, the J end by 0 bases, with 10 bases between. CDR3 length: 15 residues. Germline lookup yields CDR1 LGHNA and CDR2 YNFKEQ. CDR3 loop: CASSQIGDMNTEAFF. The CDR3 DNA reads as TGTGCCAGCAGCCAAATAGGAGACATGAACACTGAAGCTTTCTTT.

V and J are TRBV7-2 and TRBJ2-2; TRBD1 matches 10 bases. The germline CDR1 and CDR2 sequences are SGHTA and FQGNSA. This CDR3 comprises 15 residues. V gave up 6 bases and J gave up 5 bases; unmatched junction bases: 6. The CDR3 sequence: CASRRGQGVTGELFF. Here the CDR3 DNA reads TGTGCCAGCAGAAGAGGACAGGGGGTAACCGGGGAGCTGTTTTTT.

The chain is built from TRBV19 and TRBJ1-2; D perhaps matches TRBD1 (6 bases). V lost 6 bases and J lost 6, with 17 bases in between. CDR1 is LNHDA, CDR2 SQIVND, per germline (reference sequence). The CDR3 runs 14 residues. The CDR3 here is CASRYSGTQNGYTF. CDR3 nucleotide sequence: TGTGCCAGTAGATACTCGGGGACACAGAATGGCTACACCTTC.

This clone came up a few times. This chain joins TRBV19 and TRBJ1-1, with TRBD1 identical over 9 bases. Trimming at V came to 3 bases and at J to 4 bases, leaving 3 bases not matched to a gene. The CDR3 runs 14 residues. Germline assignment: CDR1 LNHDA and CDR2 SQIVND (reference sequence). The CDR3 region is CASSMGQGGTEAFF. The CDR3 region has the DNA TGTGCCAGTAGTATGGGACAGGGCGGCACTGAAGCTTTCTTT.

This sequence joins TRBV4-1 and TRBJ2-7; D may be TRBD1 (6 bases). Trimming shortened V by 4 bases and J by 3 bases, and 13 bases separated the two germline ends. This CDR3 region has 14 residues. In germline, CDR1 is MGHRA, CDR2 YSYEKL. CDR3 sequence reads: CASSLTGTGYEQYF. The CDR3 DNA reads as TGCGCCAGCAGCCTAACAGGGACGGGCTACGAGCAGTACTTC.

This rearrangement joins TRBV7-9 to TRBJ1-4; perhaps TRBD1 as D (5 bases). V lost 7 bases and J lost 7, with 16 bases in between. Germline V gene lookup returns CDR1 SEHNR and CDR2 FQNEAQ (reference sequence). The CDR3 totals 14 residues. CDR3 sequence: CASTRERDGEKLFF. In DNA, the CDR3 is TGTGCCAGCACCCGCGAGAGGGACGGTGAAAAACTGTTTTTT.

V and J are TRBV25-1 and TRBJ2-5, with D unclear. The germline gives CDR1 MGHDK, CDR2 SYGVNS. The CDR3 loop spans 15 amino acids. V was shortened by 3 bases and J by 5 bases, with 16 bases between the two germline ends. For the CDR3, the DNA is TGTGCCAGCAGTGACCCGTCGGCGTATGGGGAGACCCAGTACTTC. It translates to CASSDPSAYGETQYF.

This clone was seen a single time. The rearrangement links TRBV7-9 to TRBJ1-1; D not resolved. This CDR3 has 12 residues. Germline V CDR1 and CDR2: SEHNR, FQNEAQ (reference sequence). Deletions cut 1 base from V and 11 bases from J, with 11 bases between. CDR3: CASSLGTGPAFF. The DNA for the CDR3 is TGTGCCAGCAGCTTAGGGACGGGCCCTGCTTTCTTT.

This clone occurred once. This chain joins TRBV11-2 and TRBJ2-5; D gene uncertain. The V end lost 2 bases, the J end lost 0 bases, and 7 bases lay between the germline ends. Looked up from germline, CDR1 is SGHAT and CDR2 is FQNNGV. This CDR3 region has 14 residues. In DNA, the CDR3 is TGTGCCAGCAGCTTAACAGAGTACCAAGAGACCCAGTACTTC. It yields the protein CASSLTEYQETQYF.

The chain joins TRBV19 to TRBJ2-7; D is undetermined. Germline CDR1 and CDR2: LNHDA and SQIVND (reference sequence). Trimming left V 5 bases short and J 2 bases short, with 13 bases between. The CDR3 runs 14 residues. The CDR3 region is CASSPWTGTYEQYF. Written as DNA, the CDR3 is TGTGCCAGTAGTCCATGGACCGGCACCTACGAGCAGTACTTC.

The chain recombines TRBV4-1 with TRBJ1-1; unclear D gene. CDR1 is MGHRA, CDR2 YSYEKL, per germline. Trimming cost V 2 bases and J 2 bases, with 12 bases left between them. The CDR3 has 15 residues. The CDR3 reads CASSQYPPLNTEAFF. Here the CDR3 DNA reads TGCGCCAGCAGCCAATACCCACCCCTCAACACTGAAGCTTTCTTT.

The chain combines TRBV7-2 with TRBJ2-7, with D uncertain. With 4 bases removed from V and 2 bases from J, the gap between germline ends came to 3 bases. This CDR3 is built from 11 residues. CDR1 and CDR2 from the germline V gene are SGHTA and FQGNSA. In DNA, the CDR3 is TGTGCCAGCAGCTCGACCTACGAGCAGTACTTC. Encoded protein: CASSSTYEQYF.

In DNA, the CDR3 is TGTGCCACCAGCATGAGGAGGGGGACCGGGGAGCTGTTTTTT. Translating it yields CATSMRRGTGELFF. The gene calls are TRBV15 and TRBJ2-2, with D perhaps being TRBD1 or TRBD2 (6 bases each). CDR3 size: 14 residues. V was cut by 4 bases and J by 5 bases, with 11 bases left in between. The germline CDR1 and CDR2 sequences are LNHNV and YYDKDF (reference sequence).

This rearrangement joins TRBV4-3 to TRBJ2-7; the D gene is possibly TRBD1 (5 bases). CDR1 and CDR2 from the germline V gene are LGHNA and YSLEER. CDR3 size: 16 residues. V lost 3 bases and J lost 2, with 17 bases in between. Written as DNA, the CDR3 is TGCGCCAGCAGCCAGGAACGACAGTCTAACCCCTACGAGCAGTACTTC. It encodes CASSQERQSNPYEQYF.

This chain joins TRBV7-9 and TRBJ2-3; TRBD2 is a possible D gene (6 bases). Germline values: CDR1 SEHNR, CDR2 FQNEAQ (reference sequence). The length of the CDR3 is 18 residues. The ends were cut back, 4 bases at V and 0 bases at J, with 20 bases in the middle. In DNA, the CDR3 is TGTGCCAGCAGCTCCTCGGTTACTAGCAGCTCTAGCACAGATACGCAGTATTTT. Amino acids: CASSSSVTSSSSTDTQYF.

The gene calls are TRBV30 and TRBJ1-1; D not resolved. V was cut by 5 bases and J by 0 bases, with 7 bases left in between. CDR1 and CDR2 from the germline V gene are GTSNPN and SVGIG (reference sequence). The CDR3 loop spans 12 amino acids. The CDR3 DNA is TGTGCCTGGGAAATGATGAACACTGAAGCTTTCTTT. Protein product: CAWEMMNTEAFF.